A selection of T cell receptor beta chains follows, all from one sample in a study of human T cells and chemical hapten exposure. TCRdb called the RACE reads again in MiXCR, with one record for every CDR3 protein. The data contain over 55,000 distinct CDR3 sequences, around 12% of them singletons. The starting material was whole blood, obtained in connection with sensitization to the hapten diphenylcyclopropenone (DPC). Source of these receptors: a young man with alopecia areata. Some clones in this sample may be carry-over from other donors' samples. The CDR3 runs from the conserved cysteine through the conserved F or W. The D gene is left open where the match is weak. Clone size is shown for a subset of rows, as once, few, many or a class of expanded clone.

j_gene	v_gene	d_gene	abundance	CDR3aa	CDR3nt
TRBJ1-1	TRBV7-6	NA	many	CASSPQASGEAFF	TGTGCCAGCAGCCCCCAAGCGTCAGGGGAAGCTTTCTTT
TRBJ2-7	TRBV5-1	TRBD1	NA	CASSRGQAARPLSYEQYF	TGCGCCAGCAGCCGGGGACAGGCGGCACGACCTCTCTCCTACGAGCAGTACTTC
TRBJ2-1	TRBV5-1	NA	many	CASSLDNYNEQFF	TGCGCCAGCAGCTTGGACAATTACAATGAGCAGTTCTTC
TRBJ1-1	TRBV4-1	TRBD1	NA	CASSPADRGTEAFF	TGCGCCAGCAGCCCCGCTGACAGGGGCACTGAAGCTTTCTTT
TRBJ1-1	TRBV5-1	NA	many	CASSLRLMNTEAFF	TGCGCCAGCAGCCTTCGGTTGATGAACACTGAAGCTTTCTTT
TRBJ1-2	TRBV29-1	NA	NA	CSVAPLTGNYGYTF	TGCAGCGTCGCCCCTTTGACAGGCAACTATGGCTACACCTTC
TRBJ1-2	TRBV7-9	TRBD1	NA	CASSWSQGGYGYTF	TGTGCCAGCAGCTGGTCACAGGGGGGCTATGGCTACACCTTC
TRBJ1-3	TRBV9	NA	NA	CASSPGPDSGNTIYF	TGTGCCAGCAGCCCTGGACCAGACTCTGGAAACACCATATATTTT
TRBJ1-5	TRBV20-1	NA	NA	CSAPRTFNQPQHF	TGCAGTGCTCCTAGGACGTTCAATCAGCCCCAGCATTTT
TRBJ2-7	TRBV7-7	NA	many	CASSPRQSSYEQYF	TGTGCCAGCAGCCCTCGACAGAGCTCCTACGAGCAGTACTTC
TRBJ1-1	TRBV7-3	NA	many	CASSLGGSGNTEAFF	TGTGCCAGCAGCTTAGGAGGGTCAGGGAACACTGAAGCTTTCTTT
TRBJ2-3	TRBV3-1	NA	many	CASSQDLGEGTQYF	TGTGCCAGCAGCCAAGATTTGGGTGAAGGTACGCAGTATTTT
TRBJ1-1	TRBV27	NA	many	CASSASRGVKEAFF	TGTGCCAGCAGTGCCTCGAGGGGCGTGAAAGAAGCTTTCTTT
TRBJ2-5	TRBV29-1	NA	many	CSVESTPKQETQYF	TGCAGCGTTGAAAGTACGCCTAAACAAGAGACCCAGTACTTC